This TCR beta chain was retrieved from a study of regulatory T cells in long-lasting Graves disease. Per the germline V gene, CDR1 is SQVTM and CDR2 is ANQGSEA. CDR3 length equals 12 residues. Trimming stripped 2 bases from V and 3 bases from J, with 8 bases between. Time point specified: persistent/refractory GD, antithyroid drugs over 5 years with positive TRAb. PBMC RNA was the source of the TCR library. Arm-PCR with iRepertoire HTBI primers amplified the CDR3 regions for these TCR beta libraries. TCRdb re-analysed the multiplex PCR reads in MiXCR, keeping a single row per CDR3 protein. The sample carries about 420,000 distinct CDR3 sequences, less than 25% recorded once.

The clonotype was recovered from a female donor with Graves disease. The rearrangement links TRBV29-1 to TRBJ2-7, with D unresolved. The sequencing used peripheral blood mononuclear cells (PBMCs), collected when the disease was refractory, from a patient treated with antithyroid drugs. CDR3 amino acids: CSVELNRYEQYF. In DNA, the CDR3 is TGCAGCGTTGAATTGAACCGCTACGAGCAGTACTTC.